This T cell receptor (beta chain) was sequenced for a study of blood T cell repertoires in COVID-19. Whole-study context: The United States, Italy and Spain provided the acute and convalescent COVID-19 samples. T cells, B-cell-depleted T cells, or PBMCs provided the cDNA or gDNA that served as material.

As handled by the study authors: It was from reference gene primer amplification that nucleated cell counts were estimated. Sequencing used immunoSEQ multiplex PCR; TCRdb keeps in-frame clones, though not all of them. V and J calls plus clone size are reproduced from that table; the DNA served to infer D and trimming. The table lists 95,000 or so clones, over 70% of them singletons. CDR3 length equals 16 residues. J was trimmed by 5 bases and V by 5 bases; bases with no gene match: 10. The V gene's germline CDR1 is SGHTA and CDR2 FQGNSA. The sample taken for sequencing was peripheral blood. This chain joins TRBV7-2 and TRBJ1-4; 8 bases agree with TRBD1. The clonotype was recovered from an older man with active or convalescent COVID-19. The CDR3 region has the DNA TGTGCCAGCAGCACCAGTGGGGGACAGGTGAATGAAAAACTGTTTTTT. Its translation is CASSTSGGQVNEKLFF. Variable domain in full (rest from reference TRBV7-2 and TRBJ1-4): GAGVSQSPSNKVTEKGKDVELRCDPISGHTALYWYRQSLGQGLEFLIYFQGNSAPDKSGLPSDRFSAERTGGSVSTLTIQRTQQEDSAVYLCASSTSGGQVNEKLFFGSGTQLSVL.